The 9 T cell receptor beta chains reported below all come from one sample, sequenced in a study of PD-1 blockade in mismatch repair-deficient tumors. This table comes from immunoSEQ multiplex PCR, and its TCRdb copy is limited to in-frame clones, with some not included. Of around 120,000 clones listed, roughly 86% are singletons. Specimen: peripheral blood, collected roughly 67 weeks after starting pembrolizumab. These receptors came from an adult with mismatch repair-deficient cancer.

Remarks on this clone: An end of the junction does not agree with germline; a read error may underlie this. V usage is TRBV28 and J usage is TRBJ1-5; no clear D gene. Looked up from germline, CDR1 is MDHEN and CDR2 is SYDVKM. This CDR3 contains 14 residues. CDR3 amino acids: CASRPGPLNRPQHF. DNA for the CDR3: TGTGCCAGCAGGCCCGGACCACTCAATCGGCCCCAGCATTTT.

V and J are TRBV18 and TRBJ2-5, with 8 bases identical to TRBD2. The germline V gene encodes CDR1 KGHSH and CDR2 LQKENI. This CDR3 comprises 16 residues. V was clipped by 3 bases and J by 0 bases; unmatched bases: 6. The CDR3 here is CASSPGRGPYQETQYF. For the CDR3, the DNA is TGTGCCAGCTCACCCGGGAGGGGACCGTACCAAGAGACCCAGTACTTC. Filled out from reference TRBV18 and TRBJ2-5, the complete variable domain reads NAGVMQNPRHLVRRRGQEARLRCSPMKGHSHVYWYRQLPEEGLKFMVYLQKENIIDESGMPKERFSAEFPKEGPSILRIQQVVRGDSAAYFCASSPGRGPYQETQYFGPGTRLLVL.

This chain links TRBV18 with TRBJ2-7, with 8 bases aligning to TRBD2. CDR1 and CDR2 from the germline V gene are KGHSH and LQKENI. The CDR3 is 14 residues long. Losses at the gene ends were 2 bases for V and 5 bases for J; bases not matched to a gene: 5. CDR3 coding DNA: TGTGCCAGCTCACCAAGCGGGAGTAACCACGAGCAGTACTTC. This translates into CASSPSGSNHEQYF.

On this clone itself: A much larger clone differs by one base, so this may be a read error. The CDR3 region has the DNA TGTGCCAGCAGCTTAGGGACAGGGGCCTACGAGCAGTACTTC. It specifies CASSLGTGAYEQYF. The gene calls are TRBV13 and TRBJ2-7, with 8 bases fitting TRBD1. The CDR3 consists of 14 residues. The V gene's germline CDR1 is PRHDT and CDR2 FYEKMQ (reference sequence). V was clipped by 0 bases and J by 2 bases; unmatched bases: 0.

This clone was recorded only once. V and J are TRBV4-3 and TRBJ2-7; TRBD1 matches 8 bases. V gave up 1 base and J gave up 2 bases; unmatched junction bases: 4. This CDR3 comprises 15 residues. Germline values: CDR1 LGHNA, CDR2 YSLEER. The CDR3 loop is CASSQGAGGTYEQYF. Written as DNA, the CDR3 is TGCGCCAGCAGCCAAGGGGCAGGGGGCACCTACGAGCAGTACTTC.

The chain carries TRBV7-8 and TRBJ1-1, with D possibly TRBD1 on 5 matching bases. CDR1 is SGHVS and CDR2 is FQNEAQ in the germline V gene. V was shortened by 2 bases and J by 6 bases, with 16 bases between the two germline ends. The CDR3 contains 15 residues. CDR3 loop: CASSLYLGEVAEAFF. CDR3 DNA: TGTGCCAGCAGCTTATATTTAGGGGAGGTAGCTGAAGCTTTCTTT.

The V call is TRBV6-1, the J call TRBJ2-3, with 10 positions matching TRBD2. Germline V lookup: CDR1 MNHNS, CDR2 SASEGT. The ends lost 1 base at V and 6 bases at J; junction bases unmatched: 10. The CDR3 spans 17 residues. This chain's CDR3 is CASSEEIAGGLRDTQYF. The CDR3 DNA reads as TGTGCCAGCAGTGAAGAAATAGCGGGAGGCCTGAGGGATACGCAGTATTTT.

The chain carries TRBV28 and TRBJ2-2; weak D call: TRBD2 (5 bases). Germline CDR1 MDHEN, CDR2 SYDVKM. The CDR3 consists of 14 residues. Trimming removed 6 bases from V and 7 bases from J, with 15 bases in between. Here the CDR3 reads CASSRKRVGGELFF. The CDR3 bases are TGTGCCAGCAGCCGGAAGAGGGTCGGCGGGGAGCTGTTTTTT.

This clone was found a few times. V usage is TRBV9 and J usage is TRBJ2-3; no definite D call. Trimming removed 0 bases at V and 8 bases at J, with 13 bases between. The CDR3 length is 14 residues. Per the germline V gene, CDR1 is SGDLS and CDR2 is YYNGEE. The CDR3 region has the DNA TGTGCCAGCAGCGTAGATGCGGACGGCCGTACGCAGTATTTT. It specifies CASSVDADGRTQYF.